This T cell receptor beta chain was found in a study of immune evolution from preneoplasia to lung adenocarcinoma. Study information: HLA loss of heterozygosity: under 7.5% AIS, less than 18% MIA, around 33% ADC, none AAH. The study, taken as a whole, reports: Normal lung had the highest top T cell clone frequencies.

Profiled with immunoSEQ multiplex PCR; TCRdb holds only in-frame clones, not every one. The sample lists more than 5,000 clones, approximately 86% occurring once. V lost 0 bases and J 8 bases, leaving 17 bases between the germline ends. The germline gives CDR1 SGDLS, CDR2 YYNGEE. This CDR3 spans 15 amino acids. Two lung cancer pathologists independently confirmed each histologic diagnosis. A remark on this clone: Its matching antigen is unknown.

J is TRBJ1-2 and V is TRBV9, with a weak D call TRBD1 (6 bases). Sequencing was done on a sample of FFPE invasive lung adenocarcinoma tissue. The clonotype originates from a person aged 50-75 years with lung adenocarcinoma. CDR3 nucleotide sequence: TGTGCCAGCAGCGTAGCGCCCGACAGGCCTCGGGGCTACACCTTC. Its translation: CASSVAPDRPRGYTF.